Detailed here is one T cell receptor (beta chain). Its target is unknown. The CDR3 totals 11 residues. Germline V gene lookup returns CDR1 MDHEN and CDR2 SYDVKM. The trim removed 5 bases at V and 13 bases at J, leaving 5 bases unmatched. The sample is drawn from a study of cytomegalovirus exposure and HLA in healthy donors. General observations from the study: Researchers counted roughly 160 TCR beta chains as cytomegalovirus-associated.

Primers for the PCR totalled 60 Vbeta and 13 Jbeta. Some clones are missing from TCRdb's copy, which holds only in-frame ones; the method was immunoSEQ multiplex PCR. The data contain 45,000 to 65,000 clones, about three quarters of them singletons. The TCR was taken from a man aged 18 to 30 in good health and CMV-seronegative. The sequenced material came from PBMCs. The chain links TRBV28 to TRBJ2-7; 10 positions match TRBD2. The CDR3 protein is CASSPGTSVYF. CDR3 coding DNA: TGTGCCAGCAGTCCCGGGACTAGCGTCTACTTC.